This entry describes one TCR beta chain. As yet, its antigen is unknown. The data are from a study of cytomegalovirus exposure and HLA in healthy donors. Study-level results: In a later analysis, a genetic analysis reported fewer productive-TCR N-insertions in an Asian-associated ancestry cluster than the cohort average. In a later analysis, TCR association rates varied by HLA locus: DRB1 most, HLA-C fewest. Cytomegalovirus-associated status was assigned to some 180 TCR beta chains. Earlier results showed most TCR beta V segments being productive about 87% or about 30% of the time.

Primers included in the PCR were 60 Vbeta and 13 Jbeta primers. Assay used: immunoSEQ multiplex PCR; TCRdb lists only in-frame clones, some missing. The profile shows about 82,000 clones, around 70% of them singletons. The origin of this receptor is a woman aged 45-60 years in good health and CMV-seropositive. Source material: PBMCs.

The CDR3 is CASSLGLAGGTDEQYF. The DNA of the CDR3 is TGTGCCAGCAGTTTAGGACTAGCGGGAGGTACTGACGAGCAGTACTTC. This chain connects TRBV6-5 to TRBJ2-7; 14 bases are shared with TRBD2. The CDR3 sequence is 16 residues long. The germline gives CDR1 MNHEY, CDR2 SVGAGI. V was clipped by 4 bases and J by 5 bases; unmatched bases: 7.